The rows below give T cell receptor beta chains drawn from one sample of a study of beta chain features in type 1 diabetes. Using immunoSEQ multiplex PCR, the repertoire was profiled, and TCRdb retains in-frame clones only, with some absent. The sample has hundreds of thousands of clones; under 20% are singletons. Sequencing was carried out using naive CD4+ T cells from blood. These receptors all come from a woman between 18 and 29 years old in good health. Each CDR3 is given with its conserved first and last residue. A D gene is named only where the DNA matches it firmly. A row's size may be missing; if present it is once, few, many or a size class.

abundance	d_gene	v_gene	j_gene	CDR3nt	CDR3aa
few	TRBD2	TRBV4-2	TRBJ2-7	TGTGCCAGCAGCCCCGAGGGTAGCGGGAGCTCCGGCGAGCAGTACTTC	CASSPEGSGSSGEQYF
-	TRBD2	TRBV4-1	TRBJ2-1	TGCGCCAGCAGCCAAGAGTCCCTAGCGGGAGTAAATAATGAGCAGTTCTTC	CASSQESLAGVNNEQFF
few	TRBD2	TRBV28	TRBJ2-3	TGTGCCAGCAGGCCCGCGGGAGCCCTAGATACGCAGTATTTT	CASRPAGALDTQYF
-	-	TRBV6-5	TRBJ1-2	TGTGCCAGCAGTTACTCGTCAGCTAACTATGGCTACACCTTC	CASSYSSANYGYTF
-	-	TRBV28	TRBJ1-5	TGTGCCAGCAAGGCCATGGATAGTAGCAATCAGCCCCAGCATTTT	CASKAMDSSNQPQHF
-	-	TRBV18	TRBJ1-2	TGTGCCAGCTCACCTTCCACGAGGGATGGCTACACCTTC	CASSPSTRDGYTF
-	TRBD2	TRBV9	TRBJ2-1	TGTGCCAGCAGCATCTTAGCGGGGCCCTACAATGAGCAGTTCTTC	CASSILAGPYNEQFF
-	-	TRBV5-8	TRBJ1-5	TGTGCCAGCAGCCCGGAGGGCCGAATAAATCAGCCCCAGCATTTT	CASSPEGRINQPQHF
-	TRBD2	TRBV7-9	TRBJ2-3	TGTGCCAGTCAAGCTCGGGGCGGGAGTACAGATACGCAGTATTTT	CASQARGGSTDTQYF
few	-	TRBV2	TRBJ2-1	TGTGCCAGCAGTGTTACTAGATTGTACAATGAGCAGTTCTTC	CASSVTRLYNEQFF
-	-	TRBV7-2	TRBJ2-5	TGTGCCAGCAGCCAACGTAAGGCTAGCCGTCAAGAGACCCAGTACTTC	CASSQRKASRQETQYF
-	-	TRBV6-1	TRBJ1-5	TGTGCCAGCAGTGGAGGGTTGGGGCCAGAGCCCCAGCATTTT	CASSGGLGPEPQHF
-	TRBD1	TRBV9	TRBJ2-1	TGTGCCAGCAGCGTAGAGGGGGCGTACAATGAGCAGTTCTTC	CASSVEGAYNEQFF
-	-	TRBV7-9	TRBJ1-2	TGTGCCAGCAGCCTTGACTCGGGCTATGGCTACACCTTC	CASSLDSGYGYTF
few	TRBD2	TRBV7-2	TRBJ2-7	TGTGCCAGCAGCTTAGTGGCGGGAGTCCTCTACGAGCAGTACTTC	CASSLVAGVLYEQYF
-	TRBD2	TRBV5-1	TRBJ2-1	TGCGCCAGCAGCCCGGCTTCTAGCGGCCACTCCTACAATGAGCAGTTCTTC	CASSPASSGHSYNEQFF
-	TRBD2	TRBV25-1	TRBJ2-1	TGTGCCAGCAGTCTAAATTTAGCGGGAGGTTACAATGAGCAGTTCTTC	CASSLNLAGGYNEQFF
few	-	TRBV11-2	TRBJ2-7	TGTGCCAGCAGCTTAGATTCGTCCTACGAGCAGTACTTC	CASSLDSSYEQYF